This T cell receptor beta chain derives from a study of CD8+ T cells in alopecia areata. Study background: Patients took tofacitinib for 6 to 18 months, followed by 6 drug-free months.

About this clone: Its antigen is undetermined.

The sequencing template was cDNA reverse transcribed from extracted RNA. Some clones are missing from TCRdb's copy, which holds only in-frame ones; the method was immunoSEQ multiplex PCR. Of about 280,000 clones in the sample, about 62% were seen once. As for treatment: oral pan-JAK inhibitor, 5-10 mg twice daily. CDR1 SGHNT and CDR2 YYREEE come from the germline V gene (reference sequence). V was shortened by 2 bases and J by 7 bases, with 13 bases between the two germline ends. The length of the CDR3 is 13 residues. The study, taken as a whole, reports: The study found higher clonality in lesional than normal scalp, especially in alopecia totalis/universalis. Normal skin's resident alphabeta T cells are sequenced alongside lesional scalp T cells. On tofacitinib, scalp clonality and expanded CD8+ clones among top 100 fell significantly.

The sequence came from a human donor with alopecia areata. The rearrangement uses TRBV5-4 and TRBJ2-7; tentative D call: TRBD2 (6 bases). The material was CD4+ T cells sorted from blood, obtained at week 24, from a patient treated with tofacitinib. This chain's CDR3 is CASSFPSSAEQYF. CDR3 nucleotide sequence: TGTGCCAGCAGCTTTCCGTCTAGCGCGGAGCAGTACTTC.